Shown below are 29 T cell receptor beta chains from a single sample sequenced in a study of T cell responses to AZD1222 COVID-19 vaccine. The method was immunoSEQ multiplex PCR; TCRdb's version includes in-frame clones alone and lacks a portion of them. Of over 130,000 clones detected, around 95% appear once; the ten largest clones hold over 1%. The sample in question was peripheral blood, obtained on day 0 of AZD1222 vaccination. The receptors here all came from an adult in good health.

CDR3 sequence (DNA): TGCGCCAGCAGCCAAGATTGGGACAGACCTAGCAATCAGCCCCAGCATTTT. It encodes CASSQDWDRPSNQPQHF. V and J are TRBV4-1 and TRBJ1-5; 7 bases line up with TRBD1. The V segment lost 0 bases and the J segment 0 bases; nucleotides outside the gene matches: 5. This CDR3 is 17 amino acids long. The germline V gene has CDR1 MGHRA and CDR2 YSYEKL.

Here the CDR3 reads CASSHVAGVWGNQPQHF. The CDR3 region has the DNA TGCGCCAGCAGCCACGTGGCAGGGGTTTGGGGAAATCAGCCCCAGCATTTT. The chain joins TRBV4-1 to TRBJ1-5, with D perhaps TRBD1 (6 bases). With 3 bases removed from V and 4 bases from J, the gap between germline ends came to 19 bases. From germline, CDR1 is MGHRA and CDR2 YSYEKL. This CDR3 is 17 amino acids long.

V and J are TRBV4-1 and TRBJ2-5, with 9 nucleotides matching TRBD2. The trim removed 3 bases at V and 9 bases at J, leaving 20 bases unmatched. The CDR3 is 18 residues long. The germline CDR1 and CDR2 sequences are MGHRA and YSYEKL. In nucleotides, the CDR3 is TGCGCCAGCAGCCATGGATCCCGGACTAGCGCACGGGAGGGCTCCCAGTACTTC. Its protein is CASSHGSRTSAREGSQYF.

CDR3 DNA: TGTGCCAGCAGGGCAGGAGGCAATCAGCCCCAGCATTTT. It codes for CASRAGGNQPQHF. The chain is built from TRBV27 and TRBJ1-5; D gene uncertain. The CDR3 is 13 amino acids. The germline V gene has CDR1 MNHEY and CDR2 SMNVEV (reference sequence). The V and J ends lost 6 bases and 2 bases respectively, with 8 bases between them.

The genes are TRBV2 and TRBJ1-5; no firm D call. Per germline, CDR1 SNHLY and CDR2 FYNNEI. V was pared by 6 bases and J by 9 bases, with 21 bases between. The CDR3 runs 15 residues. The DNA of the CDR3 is TGTGCCAGCAGGGCGAGGCCCAGCGATCGAAGGCCCCAGCATTTT. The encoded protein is CASRARPSDRRPQHF.

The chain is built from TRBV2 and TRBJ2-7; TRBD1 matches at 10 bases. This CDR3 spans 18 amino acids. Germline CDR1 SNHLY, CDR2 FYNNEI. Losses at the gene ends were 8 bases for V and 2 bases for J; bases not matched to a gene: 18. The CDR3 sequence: CASSLPGQGLFVTYEQYV. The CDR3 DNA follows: TGTGCCAGCTCACTCCCGGGACAGGGGCTTTTTGTCACCTACGAGCAGTACGTC.

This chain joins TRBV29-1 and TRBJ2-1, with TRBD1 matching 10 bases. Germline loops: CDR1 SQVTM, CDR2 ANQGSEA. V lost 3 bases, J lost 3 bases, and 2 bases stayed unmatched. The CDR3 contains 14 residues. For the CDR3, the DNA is TGCAGCGTTGAGGGACAGGGGATCTACAATGAGCAGTTCTTC. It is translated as CSVEGQGIYNEQFF.

CDR3 amino acids: CASRQTLRAFF. DNA for the CDR3: TGTGCCAGCAGGCAGACTTTACGGGCTTTCTTT. The chain employs TRBV6-5 and TRBJ1-1; D ambiguous. Germline V gives CDR1 MNHEY, CDR2 SVGAGI. V dropped 6 bases and J dropped 11 bases, with 13 bases sitting between them. The CDR3 runs to 11 residues.

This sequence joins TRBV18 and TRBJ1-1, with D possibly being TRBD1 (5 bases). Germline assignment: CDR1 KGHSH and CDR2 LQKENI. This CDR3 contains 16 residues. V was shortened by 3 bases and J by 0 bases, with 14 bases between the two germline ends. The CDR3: CASSPKAGLMNTEAFF. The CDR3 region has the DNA TGTGCCAGCTCACCTAAGGCAGGGCTTATGAACACTGAAGCTTTCTTT.

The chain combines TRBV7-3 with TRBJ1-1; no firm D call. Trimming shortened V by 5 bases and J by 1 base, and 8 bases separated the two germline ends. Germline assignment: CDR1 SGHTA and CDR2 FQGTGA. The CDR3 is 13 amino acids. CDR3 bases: TGTGCCAGCAGCAGGCAGAGGAACACTGAAGCTTTCTTT. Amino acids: CASSRQRNTEAFF. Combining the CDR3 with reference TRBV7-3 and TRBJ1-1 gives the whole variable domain GAGVSQTPSNKVTEKGKYVELRCDPISGHTALYWYRQSLGQGPEFLIYFQGTGAADDSGLPNDRFFAVRPEGSVSTLKIQRTERGDSAVYLCASSRQRNTEAFFGQGTRLTVV.

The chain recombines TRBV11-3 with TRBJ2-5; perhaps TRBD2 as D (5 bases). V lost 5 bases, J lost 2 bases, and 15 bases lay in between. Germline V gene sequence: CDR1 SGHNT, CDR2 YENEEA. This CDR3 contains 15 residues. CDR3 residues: CASSDYSDPQETQYF. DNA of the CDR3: TGTGCCAGCAGCGATTATAGCGACCCTCAAGAGACCCAGTACTTC.

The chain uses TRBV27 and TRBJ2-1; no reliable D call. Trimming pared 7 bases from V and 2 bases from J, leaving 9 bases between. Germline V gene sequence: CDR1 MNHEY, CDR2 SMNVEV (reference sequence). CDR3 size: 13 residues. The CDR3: CASNTGTYNEQFF. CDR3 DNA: TGTGCCAGCAATACCGGAACCTACAATGAGCAGTTCTTC.

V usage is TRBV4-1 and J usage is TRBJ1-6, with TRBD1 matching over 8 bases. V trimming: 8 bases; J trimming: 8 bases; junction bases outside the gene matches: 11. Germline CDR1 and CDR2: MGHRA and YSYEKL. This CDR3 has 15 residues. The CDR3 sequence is CASGKTGDRDSPLHF. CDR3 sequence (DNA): TGCGCCAGCGGAAAGACAGGGGATAGGGATTCACCCCTCCACTTT.

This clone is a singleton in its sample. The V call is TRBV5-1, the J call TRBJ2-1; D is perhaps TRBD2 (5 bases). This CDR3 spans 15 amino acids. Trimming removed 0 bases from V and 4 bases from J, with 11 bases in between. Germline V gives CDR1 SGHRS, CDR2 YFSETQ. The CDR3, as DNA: TGCGCCAGCAGCTTGGACGACCCGGGGTACAATGAGCAGTTCTTC. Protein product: CASSLDDPGYNEQFF.

The CDR3 bases are TGTGCCAGCAGCGTAGACTTCGATTTCTTCGGGTTTTACAATGAGCAGTTCTTC. It codes for CASSVDFDFFGFYNEQFF. The rearrangement links TRBV9 to TRBJ2-1; D remains unclear. V dropped 0 bases and J dropped 4 bases, with 20 bases sitting between them. Germline V gives CDR1 SGDLS, CDR2 YYNGEE. CDR3 size: 18 residues.

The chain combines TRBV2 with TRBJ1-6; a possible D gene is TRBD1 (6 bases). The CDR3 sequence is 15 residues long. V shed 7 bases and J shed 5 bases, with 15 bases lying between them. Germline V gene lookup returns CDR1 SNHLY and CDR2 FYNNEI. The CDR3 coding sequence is TGTGCCAGCACCCTAGAAGGGGGAAATAATTCACCCCTCCACTTT. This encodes CASTLEGGNNSPLHF.

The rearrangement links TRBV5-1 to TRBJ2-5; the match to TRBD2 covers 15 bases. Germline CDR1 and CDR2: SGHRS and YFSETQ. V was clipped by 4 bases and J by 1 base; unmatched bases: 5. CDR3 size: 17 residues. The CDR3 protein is CASSEGLAGGPQETQYF. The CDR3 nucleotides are TGCGCCAGCAGCGAGGGACTAGCGGGGGGCCCCCAAGAGACCCAGTACTTC.

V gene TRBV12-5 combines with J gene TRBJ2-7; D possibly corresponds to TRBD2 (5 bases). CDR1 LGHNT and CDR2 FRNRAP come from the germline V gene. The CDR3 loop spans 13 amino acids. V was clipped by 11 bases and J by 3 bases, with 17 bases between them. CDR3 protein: CAWEKILLYEQYV. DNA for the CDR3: TGTGCTTGGGAGAAGATCCTCCTCTACGAGCAGTACGTC.

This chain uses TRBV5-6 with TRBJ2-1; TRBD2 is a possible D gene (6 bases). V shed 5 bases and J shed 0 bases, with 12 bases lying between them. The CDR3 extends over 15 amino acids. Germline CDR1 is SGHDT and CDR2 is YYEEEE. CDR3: CASSSLGGSYNEQFF. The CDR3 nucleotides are TGTGCCAGCAGTTCGCTCGGGGGCTCCTACAATGAGCAGTTCTTC.

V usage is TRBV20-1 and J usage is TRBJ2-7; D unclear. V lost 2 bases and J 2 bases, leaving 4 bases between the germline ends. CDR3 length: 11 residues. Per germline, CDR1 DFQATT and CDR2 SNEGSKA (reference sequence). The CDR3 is CSARQTYEQYV. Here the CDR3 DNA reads TGCAGTGCTAGACAGACCTACGAGCAGTACGTC.

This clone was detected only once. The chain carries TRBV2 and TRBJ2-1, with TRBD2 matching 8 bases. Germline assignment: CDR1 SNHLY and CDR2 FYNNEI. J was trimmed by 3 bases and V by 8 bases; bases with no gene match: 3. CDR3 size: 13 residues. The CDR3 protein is CASDGRGYNEQFF. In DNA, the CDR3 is TGTGCCAGCGACGGGAGGGGCTACAATGAGCAGTTCTTC.

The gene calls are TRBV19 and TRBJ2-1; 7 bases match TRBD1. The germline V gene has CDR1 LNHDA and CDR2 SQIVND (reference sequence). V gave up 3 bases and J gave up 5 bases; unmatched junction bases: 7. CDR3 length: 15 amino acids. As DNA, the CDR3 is TGTGCCAGTAGTATTGGTAGGGACAGAGACAATGAGCAGTTCTTC. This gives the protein CASSIGRDRDNEQFF.

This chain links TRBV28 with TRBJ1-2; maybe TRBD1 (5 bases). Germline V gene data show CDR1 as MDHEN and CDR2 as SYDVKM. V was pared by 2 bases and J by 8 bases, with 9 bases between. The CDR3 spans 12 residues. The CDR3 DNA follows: TGTGCCAGCAGTTTAATCAGGGACGGCTACACCTTC. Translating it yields CASSLIRDGYTF.

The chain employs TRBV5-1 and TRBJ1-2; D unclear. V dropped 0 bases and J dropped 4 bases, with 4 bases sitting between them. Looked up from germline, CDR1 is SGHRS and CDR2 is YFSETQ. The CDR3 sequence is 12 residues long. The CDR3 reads CASSLVPYGYTF. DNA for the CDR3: TGCGCCAGCAGCTTGGTGCCCTATGGCTACACCTTC. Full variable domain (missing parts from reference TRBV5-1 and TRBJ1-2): KAGVTQTPRYLIKTRGQQVTLSCSPISGHRSVSWYQQTPGQGLQFLFEYFSETQRNKGNFPGRFSGRQFSNSRSEMNVSTLELGDSALYLCASSLVPYGYTFGSGTRLTVV.

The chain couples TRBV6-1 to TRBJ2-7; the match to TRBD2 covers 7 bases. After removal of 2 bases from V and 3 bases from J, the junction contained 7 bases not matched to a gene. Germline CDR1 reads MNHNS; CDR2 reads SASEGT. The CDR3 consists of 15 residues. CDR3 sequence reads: CASSERLAPDYEQYV. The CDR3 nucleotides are TGTGCCAGCAGTGAACGACTAGCACCGGACTACGAGCAGTACGTC.

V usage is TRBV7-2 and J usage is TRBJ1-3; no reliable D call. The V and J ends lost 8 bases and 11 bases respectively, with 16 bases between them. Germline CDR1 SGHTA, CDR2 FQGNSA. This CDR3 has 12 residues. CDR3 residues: CASGMRHPPIYF. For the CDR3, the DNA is TGTGCCAGCGGCATGAGACACCCCCCCATATATTTT.

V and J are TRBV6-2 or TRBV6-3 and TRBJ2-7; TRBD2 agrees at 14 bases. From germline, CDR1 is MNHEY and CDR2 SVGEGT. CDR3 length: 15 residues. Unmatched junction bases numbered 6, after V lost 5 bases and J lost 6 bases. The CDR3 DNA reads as TGTGCCAGCAGTCTGGGACTAGCGGGAGTGATCGAGCAGTACGTC. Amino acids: CASSLGLAGVIEQYV.

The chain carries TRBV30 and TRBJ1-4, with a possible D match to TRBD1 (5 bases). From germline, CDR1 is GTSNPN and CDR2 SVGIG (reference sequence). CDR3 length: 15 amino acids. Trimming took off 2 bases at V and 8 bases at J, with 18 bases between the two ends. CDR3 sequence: CAWSWLGEGAEKLFF. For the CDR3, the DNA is TGTGCCTGGAGTTGGCTGGGGGAAGGTGCGGAAAAACTGTTTTTT.

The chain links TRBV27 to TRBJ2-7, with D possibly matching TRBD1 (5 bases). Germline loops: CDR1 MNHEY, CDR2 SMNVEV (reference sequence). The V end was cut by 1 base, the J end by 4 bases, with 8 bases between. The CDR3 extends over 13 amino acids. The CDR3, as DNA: TGTGCCAGCAGTTTATTGCAGGGTTACGAGCAGTACGTC. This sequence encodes CASSLLQGYEQYV.